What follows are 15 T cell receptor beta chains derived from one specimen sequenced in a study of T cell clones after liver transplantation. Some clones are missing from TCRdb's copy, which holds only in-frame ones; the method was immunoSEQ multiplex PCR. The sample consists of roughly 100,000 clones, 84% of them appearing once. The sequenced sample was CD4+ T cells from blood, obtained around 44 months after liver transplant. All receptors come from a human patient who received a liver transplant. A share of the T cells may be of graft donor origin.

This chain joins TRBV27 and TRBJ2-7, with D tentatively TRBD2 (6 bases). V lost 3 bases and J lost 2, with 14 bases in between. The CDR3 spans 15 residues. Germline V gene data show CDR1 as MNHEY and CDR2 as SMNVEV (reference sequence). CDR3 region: CASSFRRGRPYEQYF. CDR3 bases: TGTGCCAGCAGTTTTCGGAGAGGGAGGCCCTACGAGCAGTACTTC.

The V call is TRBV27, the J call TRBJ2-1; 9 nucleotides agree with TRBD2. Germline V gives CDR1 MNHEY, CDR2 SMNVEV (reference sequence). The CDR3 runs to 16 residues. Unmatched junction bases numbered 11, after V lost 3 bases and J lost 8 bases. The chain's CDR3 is CASSFLGGRGLDEQFF. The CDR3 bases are TGTGCCAGCAGTTTCTTGGGCGGGAGGGGGTTGGATGAGCAGTTCTTC.

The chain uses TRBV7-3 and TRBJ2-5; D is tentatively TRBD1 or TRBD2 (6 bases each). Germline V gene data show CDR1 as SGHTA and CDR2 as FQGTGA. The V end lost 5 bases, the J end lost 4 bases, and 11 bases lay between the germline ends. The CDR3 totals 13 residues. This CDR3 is CASSPGALETQYF. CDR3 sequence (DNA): TGTGCCAGCAGCCCGGGGGCCCTAGAGACCCAGTACTTC.

CDR3 sequence reads: CASSLRGGQDAREQYF. As DNA, the CDR3 is TGTGCCAGCAGCTTAAGGGGGGGACAGGATGCCCGCGAGCAGTACTTC. V gene TRBV7-3 combines with J gene TRBJ2-7; TRBD1 might be the D (8 bases). Trimming left V 1 base short and J 6 bases short, with 19 bases between. The germline V gene has CDR1 SGHTA and CDR2 FQGTGA. The CDR3 covers 16 residues.

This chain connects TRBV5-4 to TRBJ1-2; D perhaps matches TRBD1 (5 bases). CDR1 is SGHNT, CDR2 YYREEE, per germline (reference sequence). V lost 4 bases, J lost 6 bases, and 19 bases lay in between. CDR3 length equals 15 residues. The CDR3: CASSHPTEDYDGYTF. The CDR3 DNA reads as TGTGCCAGCAGCCACCCGACAGAAGACTATGATGGCTACACCTTC.

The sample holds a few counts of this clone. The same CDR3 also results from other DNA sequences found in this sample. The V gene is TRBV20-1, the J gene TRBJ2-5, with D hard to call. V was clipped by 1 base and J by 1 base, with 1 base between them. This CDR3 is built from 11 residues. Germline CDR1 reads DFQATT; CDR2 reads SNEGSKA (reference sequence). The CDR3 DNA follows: TGCAGTGCTAGAGGCCAAGAGACCCAGTACTTC. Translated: CSARGQETQYF.

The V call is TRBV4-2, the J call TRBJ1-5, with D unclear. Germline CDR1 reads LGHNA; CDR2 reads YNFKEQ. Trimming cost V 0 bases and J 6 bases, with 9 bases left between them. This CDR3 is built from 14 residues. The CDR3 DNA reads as TGTGCCAGCAGCCAAGAAATAAGACGTCAGCCCCAGCATTTT. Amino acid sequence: CASSQEIRRQPQHF.

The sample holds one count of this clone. The CDR3 loop is CASSVASGQSTDTQYF. CDR3 in DNA: TGTGCCAGCAGCGTAGCTAGCGGGCAGAGCACAGATACGCAGTATTTT. The V gene is TRBV9, the J gene TRBJ2-3; 8 bases are shared with TRBD2. Germline assignment: CDR1 SGDLS and CDR2 YYNGEE. With 0 bases clipped from V and 0 bases from J, the junction kept 3 bases outside the gene matches. The length of the CDR3 is 16 residues.

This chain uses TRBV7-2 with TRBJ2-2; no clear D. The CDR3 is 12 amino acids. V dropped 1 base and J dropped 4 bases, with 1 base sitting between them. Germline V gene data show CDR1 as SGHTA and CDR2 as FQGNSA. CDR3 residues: CASSLGTGELFF. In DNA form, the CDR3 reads TGTGCCAGCAGCTTAGGCACCGGGGAGCTGTTTTTT.

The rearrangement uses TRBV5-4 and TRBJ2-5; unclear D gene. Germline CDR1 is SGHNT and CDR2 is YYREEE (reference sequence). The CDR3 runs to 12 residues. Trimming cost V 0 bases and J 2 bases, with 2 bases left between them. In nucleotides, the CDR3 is TGTGCCAGCAGCTTGGTACAAGAGACCCAGTACTTC. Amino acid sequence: CASSLVQETQYF. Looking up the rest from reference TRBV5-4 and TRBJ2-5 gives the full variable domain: ETGVTQSPTHLIKTRGQQVTLRCSSQSGHNTVSWYQQALGQGPQFIFQYYREEENGRGNFPPRFSGLQFPNYSSELNVNALELDDSALYLCASSLVQETQYFGPGTRLLVL.

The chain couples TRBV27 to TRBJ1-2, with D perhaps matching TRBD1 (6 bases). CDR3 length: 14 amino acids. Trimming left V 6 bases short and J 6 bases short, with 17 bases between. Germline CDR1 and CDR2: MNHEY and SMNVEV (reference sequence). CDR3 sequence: CASRSPYRVDGYTF. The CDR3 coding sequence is TGTGCCAGCAGATCGCCATACAGGGTAGATGGCTACACCTTC.

CDR3 sequence (DNA): TGTGCCATCAGTGAGGGCGGGACAGCAGATACGCAGTATTTT. This codes for CAISEGGTADTQYF. The V and J genes are TRBV10-3 and TRBJ2-3; tentatively, D is TRBD1 (7 bases). The CDR3 sequence is 14 residues long. V was pared by 2 bases and J by 4 bases, with 10 bases between. CDR1 ENHRY and CDR2 SYGVKD come from the germline V gene.

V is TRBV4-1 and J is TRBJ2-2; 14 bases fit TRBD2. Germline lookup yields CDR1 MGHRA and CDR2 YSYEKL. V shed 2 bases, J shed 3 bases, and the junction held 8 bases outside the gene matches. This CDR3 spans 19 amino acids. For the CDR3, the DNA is TGCGCCAGCAGCCAACTAGGGACTAGCGGGAGAGGTGACACCGGGGAGCTGTTTTTT. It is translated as CASSQLGTSGRGDTGELFF.

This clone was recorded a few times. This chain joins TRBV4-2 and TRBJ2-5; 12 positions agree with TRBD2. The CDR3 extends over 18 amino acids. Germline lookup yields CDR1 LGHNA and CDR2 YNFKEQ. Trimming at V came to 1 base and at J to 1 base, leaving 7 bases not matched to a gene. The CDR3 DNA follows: TGTGCCAGCAGCCAAGGAGCCCAACTAGCGGGGGGCCAAGAGACCCAGTACTTC. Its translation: CASSQGAQLAGGQETQYF.

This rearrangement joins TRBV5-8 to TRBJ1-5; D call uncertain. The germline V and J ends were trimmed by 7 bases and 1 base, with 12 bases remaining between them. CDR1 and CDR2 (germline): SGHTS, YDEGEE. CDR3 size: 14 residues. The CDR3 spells CASFSLMSNQPQHF. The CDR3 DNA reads TGTGCCAGCTTTTCTCTAATGAGCAATCAGCCCCAGCATTTT.